This T cell receptor beta chain stems from a study of blood T cell repertoires in COVID-19 (TCRdb year 2020). In terms of the full investigation: The collaborator samples originated in the United States, Italy and Spain and spanned the acute and convalescent phases of COVID-19. The material from the prospective study consisted of cDNA or gDNA derived from T cells, B-cell-depleted T cells, or PBMCs. The dataset comprised deeply sampled blood TCRbeta repertoires from subjects exposed to, actively infected with, or recovered from COVID-19. The repertoires were released in a freely available public database intended as a resource for research on the immune response to SARS-CoV-2. The samples were drawn from two sources: the first 160 participants of the ongoing ImmuneRACE study, and fewer than 1,500 subjects contributed by 6 global collaborators. Nearly every sample came with metadata listing a de-identified subject ID, COVID-19 status, age in years and sex. Where available, HLA class I and class II types were taken from metadata supplied by the sample provider and were not determined by assay-based typing. On the study overall, not on this receptor specifically: The amount of clinical and demographic metadata varied by source and participant and was provided uncurated.

CDR1 is given as SEHNR and CDR2 as FQNEAQ, both from the germline V gene (reference sequence). V has 1 base trimmed and J has 2 bases trimmed; junction bases matching no gene number 6. Counted from cysteine to phenylalanine, this CDR3 has 17 amino acids. The read is trimmed to its CDR3 DNA, 51 bases read in frame from base 1. Whole blood was collected in K2EDTA tubes by collaborating institutions according to the institutions' own protocols. For TCRbeta analysis, collaborators shipped samples as frozen whole blood, isolated PBMCs, or DNA extracted from either of those sample types. The immunoSEQ Assay, a bias-controlled multiplex PCR, was used to amplify TCRbeta CDR3 regions from genomic DNA. For the original study's pipeline: The number of nucleated cells in each sample was estimated from the amplification of reference gene primers within the assay. To quantify the absolute abundance of each unique TCRbeta CDR3 rearrangement, sequence reads were collapsed and filtered. For each sample, productive Simpson clonality was calculated as the square root of Simpson's diversity index over productive rearrangements. TCRdb's version of the immuneACCESS table is confined to in-frame rearrangements and falls short of the full clone set. An unresolved V gene accounts for under half of the shortfall where checked; the remainder is of unknown origin. For V, J and clone size, that table is used; D and trimming come from the DNA. This sample has about 210,000 clones in its table, and under 95% of those were observed once. Of the sample, 1% to 1.5% is held by the ten largest clones.

About this clone itself: Its antigen remains unidentified. No per-base quality is available; no much larger clone lies one base away.

This sequence was found in a man aged 25 to 45 with acute or convalescent COVID-19. The V and J segments used are TRBV7-9 and TRBJ2-2; 8 nucleotides in the junction match TRBD2. Material for sequencing was peripheral blood. The base sequence is TGTGCCAGCAGCTTAGGTAGTAGCGGGATCAACACCGGGGAGCTGTTTTTT. The encoded protein is CASSLGSSGINTGELFF.